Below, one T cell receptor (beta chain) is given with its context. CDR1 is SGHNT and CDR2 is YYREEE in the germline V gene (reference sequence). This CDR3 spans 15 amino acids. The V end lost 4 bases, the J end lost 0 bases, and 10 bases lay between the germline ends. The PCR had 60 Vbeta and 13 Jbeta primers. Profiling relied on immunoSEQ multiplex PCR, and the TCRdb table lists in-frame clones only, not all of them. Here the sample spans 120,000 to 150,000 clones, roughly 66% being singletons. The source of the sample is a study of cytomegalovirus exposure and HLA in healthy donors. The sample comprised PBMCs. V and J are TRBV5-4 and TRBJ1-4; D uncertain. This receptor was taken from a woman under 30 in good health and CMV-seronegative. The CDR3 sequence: CASSTRQATNEKLFF. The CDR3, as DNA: TGTGCCAGCAGCACCCGACAAGCAACTAATGAAAAACTGTTTTTT.